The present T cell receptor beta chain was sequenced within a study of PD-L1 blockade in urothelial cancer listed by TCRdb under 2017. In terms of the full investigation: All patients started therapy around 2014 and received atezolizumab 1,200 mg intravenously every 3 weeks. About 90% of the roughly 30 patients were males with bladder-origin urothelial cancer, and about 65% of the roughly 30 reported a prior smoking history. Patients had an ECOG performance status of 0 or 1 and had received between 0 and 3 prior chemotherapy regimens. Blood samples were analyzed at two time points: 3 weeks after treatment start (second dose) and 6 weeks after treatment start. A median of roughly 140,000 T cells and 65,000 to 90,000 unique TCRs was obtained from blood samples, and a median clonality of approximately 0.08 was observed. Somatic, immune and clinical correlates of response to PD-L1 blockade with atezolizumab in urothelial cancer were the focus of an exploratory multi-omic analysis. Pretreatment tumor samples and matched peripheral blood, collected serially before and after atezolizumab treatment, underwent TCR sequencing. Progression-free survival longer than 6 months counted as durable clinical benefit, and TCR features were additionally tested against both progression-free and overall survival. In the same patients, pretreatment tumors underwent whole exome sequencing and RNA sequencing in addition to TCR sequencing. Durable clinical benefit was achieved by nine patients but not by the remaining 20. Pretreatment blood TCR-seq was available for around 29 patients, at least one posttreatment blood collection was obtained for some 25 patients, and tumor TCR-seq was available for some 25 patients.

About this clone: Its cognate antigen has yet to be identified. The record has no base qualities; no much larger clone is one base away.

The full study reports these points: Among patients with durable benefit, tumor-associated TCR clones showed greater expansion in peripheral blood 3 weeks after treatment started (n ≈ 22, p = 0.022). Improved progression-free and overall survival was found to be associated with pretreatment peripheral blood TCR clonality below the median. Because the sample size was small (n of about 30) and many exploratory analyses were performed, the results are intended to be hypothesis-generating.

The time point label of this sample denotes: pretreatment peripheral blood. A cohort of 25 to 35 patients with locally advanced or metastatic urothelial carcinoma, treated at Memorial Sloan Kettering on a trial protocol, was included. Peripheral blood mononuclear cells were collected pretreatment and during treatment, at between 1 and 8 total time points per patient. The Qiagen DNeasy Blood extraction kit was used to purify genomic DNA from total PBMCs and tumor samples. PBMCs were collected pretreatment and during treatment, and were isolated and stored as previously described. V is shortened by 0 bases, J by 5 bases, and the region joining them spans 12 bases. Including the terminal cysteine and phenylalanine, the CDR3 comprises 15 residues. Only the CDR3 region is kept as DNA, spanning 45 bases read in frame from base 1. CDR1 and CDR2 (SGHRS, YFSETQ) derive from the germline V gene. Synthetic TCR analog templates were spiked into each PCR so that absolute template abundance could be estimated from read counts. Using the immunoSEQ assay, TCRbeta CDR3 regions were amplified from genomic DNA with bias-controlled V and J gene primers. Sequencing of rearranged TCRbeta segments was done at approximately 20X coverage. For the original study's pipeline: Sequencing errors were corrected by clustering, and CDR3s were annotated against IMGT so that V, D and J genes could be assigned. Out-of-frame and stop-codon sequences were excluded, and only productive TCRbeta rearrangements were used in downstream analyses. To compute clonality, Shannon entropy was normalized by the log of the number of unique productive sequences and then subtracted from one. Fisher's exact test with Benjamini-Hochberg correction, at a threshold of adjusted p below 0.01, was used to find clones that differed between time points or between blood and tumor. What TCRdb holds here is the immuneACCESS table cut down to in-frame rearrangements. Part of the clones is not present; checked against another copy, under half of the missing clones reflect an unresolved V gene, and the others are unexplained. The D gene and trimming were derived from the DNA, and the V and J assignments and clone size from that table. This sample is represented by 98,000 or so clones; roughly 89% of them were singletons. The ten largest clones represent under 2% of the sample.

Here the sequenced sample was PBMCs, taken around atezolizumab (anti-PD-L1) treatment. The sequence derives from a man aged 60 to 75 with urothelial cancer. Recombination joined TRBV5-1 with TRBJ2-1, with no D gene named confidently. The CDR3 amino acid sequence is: CASSLAGQANNEQFF. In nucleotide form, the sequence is TGCGCCAGCAGCTTGGCCGGCCAGGCCAACAATGAGCAGTTCTTC. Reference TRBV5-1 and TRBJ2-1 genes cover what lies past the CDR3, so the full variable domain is KAGVTQTPRYLIKTRGQQVTLSCSPISGHRSVSWYQQTPGQGLQFLFEYFSETQRNKGNFPGRFSGRQFSNSRSEMNVSTLELGDSALYLCASSLAGQANNEQFFGPGTRLTVL.